This TCR beta chain was profiled in a study of T cells after yellow fever vaccination. Study-level results: Post-booster repertoires contained most primary-vaccination clones again (about 95% CD4, over 70% CD8).

5'RACE template switching generated TCR cDNA, adding a universal primer site and UMIs. TCRdb re-derived calls from the 5' RACE reads in MiXCR, one entry per CDR3 protein. The sample carries 40,000 to 55,000 distinct CDR3 sequences, around 7% recorded once. This TCR was sampled from a man aged 18 to 29 who received the YFV17D yellow fever vaccine. Here the sequenced sample was CD8+ T cells not binding an NS4B(214-222) dextramer, sorted from PBMCs, taken 35 to 50 days after the first yellow fever vaccination.

This CDR3 reads CASGLVLGLNRDEQYF. The CDR3 nucleotides read TGTGCTAGTGGTTTGGTACTAGGACTCAATCGGGACGAGCAGTACTTC. The chain uses TRBV12-5 and TRBJ2-7; perhaps TRBD2 as D (5 bases). V lost 0 bases and J 5 bases, leaving 17 bases between the germline ends. Germline V gene data show CDR1 as LGHNT and CDR2 as FRNRAP. The CDR3 consists of 16 residues.